The 26 T cell receptor beta chains below come from one sample, sequenced in a study of T cell changes during pregnancy in multiple sclerosis. Produced via immunoSEQ multiplex PCR; TCRdb's table is partial and in-frame only. This sample has tens of thousands of clones, with around 89% found just once. Sequenced material: peripheral blood, taken after pregnancy. The receptor set was obtained from a female donor in good health, enrolled as a control in a pregnancy study.

The chain combines TRBV7-9 with TRBJ2-3, with 14 bases matching TRBD2. V shed 1 base and J 6 bases; nucleotides not matched to a gene: 0. CDR1 and CDR2 (germline): SEHNR, FQNEAQ (reference sequence). The CDR3 contains 15 residues. DNA for the CDR3: TGTGCCAGCAGCTTAGGACTAGCGGGAGGGGATACGCAGTATTTT. Translated, it gives CASSLGLAGGDTQYF.

The chain links TRBV6-1 to TRBJ1-1, with a possible D match to TRBD1 (5 bases). The germline gives CDR1 MNHNS, CDR2 SASEGT. Trimming pared 4 bases from V and 0 bases from J, leaving 15 bases between. CDR3 size: 16 residues. CDR3 region: CASSASTQGMNTEAFF. The CDR3 DNA is TGTGCCAGCAGTGCCTCAACGCAGGGTATGAACACTGAAGCTTTCTTT.

The sample holds a few counts of this clone. The chain combines TRBV11-1 with TRBJ1-1; D gene ambiguous. Between the trimmed V and J ends, which lost 5 bases and 5 bases, there was a span of 12 bases. Germline V gene sequence: CDR1 SGHAT, CDR2 FQDESV (reference sequence). The CDR3 sequence is 13 residues long. CDR3 region: CASSTRRGTEAFF. As DNA, the CDR3 is TGTGCCAGCAGCACCCGACGGGGTACTGAAGCTTTCTTT. The whole variable domain, filled in from reference TRBV11-1 and TRBJ1-1, reads EAEVAQSPRYKITEKSQAVAFWCDPISGHATLYWYRQILGQGPELLVQFQDESVVDDSQLPKDRFSAERLKGVDSTLKIQPAELGDSAMYLCASSTRRGTEAFFGQGTRLTVV.

In nucleotides, the CDR3 is TGTGCCAGCAGTCCTCCCGTAGCGGGACATAACACCGGGGAGCTGTTTTTT. Protein: CASSPPVAGHNTGELFF. This chain uses TRBV5-6 with TRBJ2-2, with 8 bases aligning to TRBD2. This CDR3 has 17 amino acids. CDR1 is SGHDT and CDR2 is YYEEEE in the germline V gene. The trim removed 5 bases at V and 2 bases at J, leaving 11 bases unmatched.

The V gene is TRBV19, the J gene TRBJ2-6; 7 bases are shared with TRBD1. Trimming removed 4 bases from V and 0 bases from J; junction bases left unmatched: 9. This CDR3 has 18 residues. The germline CDR1 and CDR2 sequences are LNHDA and SQIVND (reference sequence). CDR3 residues: CASSTLRTGVSGANVLTF. The CDR3 DNA reads TGTGCCAGTAGTACACTCAGGACAGGCGTCTCTGGGGCCAACGTCCTGACTTTC.

The chain links TRBV5-1 to TRBJ2-1, with TRBD2 matching over 9 bases. CDR1 SGHRS and CDR2 YFSETQ come from the germline V gene. The V segment lost 4 bases and the J segment 1 base; nucleotides outside the gene matches: 3. The CDR3 is 15 residues long. The CDR3: CASSPGLASYNEQFF. The CDR3 DNA sequence: TGCGCCAGCAGCCCGGGACTAGCATCCTACAATGAGCAGTTCTTC.

This chain links TRBV18 with TRBJ2-7; 13 bases map to TRBD2. V was clipped by 6 bases and J by 5 bases; unmatched bases: 7. The CDR3 extends over 15 amino acids. The germline CDR1 and CDR2 sequences are KGHSH and LQKENI. As DNA, the CDR3 is TGTGCCAGCTCTCTCCCGGGACTAGCGGGGAACGAGCAGTACTTC. Translating it yields CASSLPGLAGNEQYF.

The chain employs TRBV5-6 and TRBJ2-5, with D unresolved. Germline assignment: CDR1 SGHDT and CDR2 YYEEEE. This CDR3 contains 17 residues. Between the trimmed V and J ends, which lost 2 bases and 5 bases, there was a span of 22 bases. The CDR3 here is CASSLYPDPRGGETQYF. CDR3 nucleotide sequence: TGTGCCAGCAGCTTATATCCCGACCCCCGCGGTGGGGAGACCCAGTACTTC.

V gene TRBV19 combines with J gene TRBJ2-7; the match to TRBD2 covers 11 bases. This CDR3 is 15 amino acids long. Germline-derived CDR1 and CDR2 are LNHDA and SQIVND (reference sequence). V lost 6 bases, J lost 6 bases, and 10 bases stayed unmatched. CDR3 amino acids: CASRPLAGGLGEQYF. The CDR3 region has the DNA TGTGCCAGTAGACCTTTAGCGGGAGGGCTGGGCGAGCAGTACTTC.

The chain uses TRBV4-1 and TRBJ2-2; the match to TRBD1 covers 9 bases. The CDR3 has 13 amino acids. Germline V gene data show CDR1 as MGHRA and CDR2 as YSYEKL. The V and J ends lost 8 bases and 7 bases, in that order; junction bases with no gene match: 5. The CDR3 sequence: CASEQGAGGELFF. DNA for the CDR3: TGCGCCAGCGAACAGGGGGCCGGCGGGGAGCTGTTTTTT.

The chain uses TRBV28 and TRBJ1-1; perhaps TRBD1 as D (6 bases). The ends were cut back, 2 bases at V and 4 bases at J, with 8 bases in the middle. This CDR3 region has 13 residues. CDR1 MDHEN and CDR2 SYDVKM come from the germline V gene. The CDR3 region has the DNA TGTGCCAGCAGTTTACAAGGGGGCACTGAAGCTTTCTTT. Its translation is CASSLQGGTEAFF.

This chain uses TRBV27 with TRBJ1-2; perhaps TRBD1 as D (6 bases). There are 14 residues in the CDR3. Trimming shortened V by 5 bases and J by 3 bases, and 13 bases separated the two germline ends. The germline gives CDR1 MNHEY, CDR2 SMNVEV (reference sequence). The CDR3 loop is CASSVSGGHYGYTF. CDR3 DNA: TGTGCCAGCAGTGTCTCGGGGGGCCACTATGGCTACACCTTC.

J is TRBJ1-2 and V is TRBV14; TRBD1 matches at 8 bases. The V and J ends lost 4 bases and 8 bases, in that order; junction bases with no gene match: 18. Germline CDR1 reads SGHDN; CDR2 reads FVKESK. CDR3 length equals 17 residues. The CDR3 loop reads CASSRTRKGQELMGYTF. CDR3 nucleotide sequence: TGTGCCAGCAGCCGAACGCGGAAGGGACAGGAACTTATGGGCTACACCTTC.

This clone was seen a handful of times. The chain uses TRBV6-4 and TRBJ1-1; D is unclear. Germline CDR1 is MRHNA and CDR2 is SNTAGT. CDR3 length: 12 amino acids. V lost 3 bases, J lost 5 bases, and 7 bases lay in between. Here the CDR3 reads CASSDGVTEAFF. DNA for the CDR3: TGTGCCAGCAGTGATGGAGTGACTGAAGCTTTCTTT.

The chain carries TRBV19 and TRBJ1-1; unclear D gene. There are 14 residues in the CDR3. Trimming shortened V by 7 bases and J by 5 bases, and 17 bases separated the two germline ends. Germline assignment: CDR1 LNHDA and CDR2 SQIVND (reference sequence). The CDR3, as DNA: TGTGCCAGTACCTTGGTTGGGGAGCGGACTGAAGCTTTCTTT. Translating it yields CASTLVGERTEAFF.

This chain links TRBV19 with TRBJ1-6, with TRBD1 matching 9 bases. The CDR3 extends over 13 amino acids. Germline V gene data show CDR1 as LNHDA and CDR2 as SQIVND (reference sequence). This chain's CDR3 is CAEGQGKFSPLHF. CDR3 DNA: TGTGCTGAGGGACAGGGAAAATTTTCACCCCTCCACTTT.

The chain uses TRBV15 and TRBJ2-1, with D tentatively TRBD1 (6 bases). Trimming took 1 base from V and 0 from J, leaving 16 bases between them. In germline, CDR1 is LNHNV, CDR2 YYDKDF (reference sequence). The CDR3 is 18 residues long. Here the CDR3 DNA reads TGTGCCACCAGCAGAGGCCCCGGACAGAGACTCTCCTACAATGAGCAGTTCTTC. Translation gives CATSRGPGQRLSYNEQFF. The full variable domain, completed using reference TRBV15 and TRBJ2-1, is DAMVIQNPRYQVTQFGKPVTLSCSQTLNHNVMYWYQQKSSQAPKLLFHYYDKDFNNEADTPDNFQSRRPNTSFCFLDIRSPGLGDTAMYLCATSRGPGQRLSYNEQFFGPGTRLTVL.

For this clone: Other DNA sequences in this specimen translate into the identical CDR3. The J gene is TRBJ1-3, the V gene TRBV9; D is undetermined. Trimming pared 3 bases from V and 1 base from J, leaving 8 bases between. In germline, CDR1 is SGDLS, CDR2 YYNGEE. The CDR3 extends over 14 amino acids. CDR3 nucleotides: TGTGCCAGCAGCGGAGGCGGGTCTGGAAACACCATATATTTT. Its translation: CASSGGGSGNTIYF.

The chain is built from TRBV12-5 and TRBJ2-7, with TRBD2 as a possible D gene (5 bases). Germline-derived CDR1 and CDR2 are LGHNT and FRNRAP. Trimming took 5 bases from V and 7 from J, leaving 12 bases between them. The CDR3 has 12 residues. The CDR3 coding sequence is TGTGCTAGTGGTCCGGCGCGCGGGGAGCAGTACTTC. This codes for CASGPARGEQYF.

The chain carries TRBV5-4 and TRBJ2-3; 13 nucleotides match TRBD2. The CDR3 length is 16 residues. V trimming: 3 bases; J trimming: 9 bases; junction bases outside the gene matches: 10. The V gene's germline CDR1 is SGHNT and CDR2 YYREEE (reference sequence). In DNA, the CDR3 is TGTGCCAGCAGCTCGATGACTAGCGGGGGGTTTCACACGCAGTATTTT. Its translation: CASSSMTSGGFHTQYF.

The CDR3 nucleotides read TGTGCCACCAGCAGCGAAGCAGGGTATCAAGCAGATACGCAGTATTTT. Its protein is CATSSEAGYQADTQYF. The genes are TRBV15 and TRBJ2-3; possibly TRBD1 for D (5 bases). There are 16 residues in the CDR3. Trimming removed 3 bases from V and 4 bases from J, with 17 bases in between. CDR1 LNHNV and CDR2 YYDKDF come from the germline V gene (reference sequence).

CDR3 nucleotide sequence: TGTGCCAGCAGCGGTAGGGCGGGCCGGGGCTACAATGAGCAGTTCTTC. Amino acid sequence: CASSGRAGRGYNEQFF. The chain carries TRBV9 and TRBJ2-1; D is possibly TRBD2 (5 bases). Trimming shortened V by 3 bases and J by 3 bases, and 16 bases separated the two germline ends. Germline V lookup: CDR1 SGDLS, CDR2 YYNGEE. This CDR3 region has 16 residues.

V is TRBV6-5 and J is TRBJ1-5; 7 bases line up with TRBD1. The V segment lost 5 bases and the J segment 10 bases; nucleotides outside the gene matches: 11. The CDR3 loop spans 14 amino acids. The germline gives CDR1 MNHEY, CDR2 SVGAGI. CDR3 sequence reads: CASSRYRGPHPQHF. CDR3 nucleotide sequence: TGTGCCAGCAGTAGGTACAGGGGCCCCCATCCCCAGCATTTT.

V is TRBV5-4 and J is TRBJ1-3; 7 positions agree with TRBD1. This CDR3 region has 16 residues. CDR1 and CDR2 from the germline V gene are SGHNT and YYREEE (reference sequence). V was pared by 6 bases and J by 0 bases, with 9 bases of the junction left unmatched. As DNA, the CDR3 is TGTGCCAGCAAGTCAGACAGGGCCCTCTCTGGAAACACCATATATTTT. Its protein is CASKSDRALSGNTIYF.

The chain employs TRBV7-9 and TRBJ1-2, with a tentative D call TRBD1 (6 bases). V lost 3 bases and J 0 bases, leaving 14 bases between the germline ends. Germline V gene sequence: CDR1 SEHNR, CDR2 FQNEAQ (reference sequence). This CDR3 is 16 amino acids long. The CDR3 region is CASSFSPQGTNYGYTF. CDR3 bases: TGTGCCAGCAGCTTTTCCCCCCAGGGGACTAACTATGGCTACACCTTC.

The chain has TRBV9 and TRBJ1-4; 9 bases are shared with TRBD1. The CDR3 sequence is 17 residues long. Germline V gene lookup returns CDR1 SGDLS and CDR2 YYNGEE. The trim removed 7 bases at V and 4 bases at J, leaving 14 bases unmatched. The CDR3 DNA reads TGTGCCAGCGCCCGGGGGGACAGGGTTATGAATAATGAAAAACTGTTTTTT. Encoded protein: CASARGDRVMNNEKLFF.